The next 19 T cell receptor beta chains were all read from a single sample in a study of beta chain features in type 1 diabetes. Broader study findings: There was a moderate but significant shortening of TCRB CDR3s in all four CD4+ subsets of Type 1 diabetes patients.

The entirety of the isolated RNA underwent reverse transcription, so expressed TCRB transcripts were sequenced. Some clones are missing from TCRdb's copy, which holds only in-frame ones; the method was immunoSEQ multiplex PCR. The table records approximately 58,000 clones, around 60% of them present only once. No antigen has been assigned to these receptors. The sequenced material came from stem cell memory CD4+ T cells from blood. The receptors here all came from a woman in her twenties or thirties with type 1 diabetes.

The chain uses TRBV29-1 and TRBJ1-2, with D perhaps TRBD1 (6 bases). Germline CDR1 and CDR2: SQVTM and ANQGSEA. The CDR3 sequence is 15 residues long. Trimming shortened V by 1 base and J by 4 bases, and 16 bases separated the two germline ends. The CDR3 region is CSVEGQEEGTYGYTF. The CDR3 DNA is TGCAGCGTTGAAGGACAGGAGGAAGGTACCTATGGCTACACCTTC.

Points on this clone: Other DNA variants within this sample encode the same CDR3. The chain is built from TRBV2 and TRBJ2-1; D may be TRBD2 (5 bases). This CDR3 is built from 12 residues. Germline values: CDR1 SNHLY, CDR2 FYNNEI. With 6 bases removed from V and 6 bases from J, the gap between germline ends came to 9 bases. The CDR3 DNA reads TGTGCCAGCAGACGCGAGGGCAATGAGCAGTTCTTC. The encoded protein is CASRREGNEQFF.

CDR3 in amino acids: CASSDQNTGELFF. In nucleotides, the CDR3 is TGTGCCAGCAGTGACCAAAACACCGGGGAGCTGTTTTTT. This chain links TRBV2 with TRBJ2-2; the D is unclear. Germline V lookup: CDR1 SNHLY, CDR2 FYNNEI. V dropped 3 bases and J dropped 2 bases, with 4 bases sitting between them. This CDR3 spans 13 amino acids.

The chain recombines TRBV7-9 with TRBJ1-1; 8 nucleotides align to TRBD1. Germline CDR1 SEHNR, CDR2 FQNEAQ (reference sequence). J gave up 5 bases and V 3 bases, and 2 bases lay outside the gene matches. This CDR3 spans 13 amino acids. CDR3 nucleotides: TGTGCCAGCAGCTTCCAGGGGGCTACTGAAGCTTTCTTT. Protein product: CASSFQGATEAFF.

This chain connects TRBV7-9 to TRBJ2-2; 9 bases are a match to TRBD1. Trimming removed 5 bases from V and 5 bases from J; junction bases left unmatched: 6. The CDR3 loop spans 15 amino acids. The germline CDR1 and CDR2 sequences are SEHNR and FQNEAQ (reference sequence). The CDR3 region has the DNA TGTGCCAGCAGCCAGCGGACAGGGGAAACCGGGGAGCTGTTTTTT. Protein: CASSQRTGETGELFF.

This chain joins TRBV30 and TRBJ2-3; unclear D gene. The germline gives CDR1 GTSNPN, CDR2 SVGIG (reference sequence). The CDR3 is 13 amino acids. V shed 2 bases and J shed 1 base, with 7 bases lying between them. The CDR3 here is CAWSTEGTDTQYF. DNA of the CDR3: TGTGCCTGGAGTACTGAGGGCACAGATACGCAGTATTTT.

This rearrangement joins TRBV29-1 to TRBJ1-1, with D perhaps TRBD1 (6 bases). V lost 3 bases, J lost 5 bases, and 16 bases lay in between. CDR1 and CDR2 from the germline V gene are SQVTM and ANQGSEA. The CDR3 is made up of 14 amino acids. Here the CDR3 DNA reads TGCAGCGTTGAGGTTAGGTTGAGGGGGACTGAAGCTTTCTTT. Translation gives CSVEVRLRGTEAFF. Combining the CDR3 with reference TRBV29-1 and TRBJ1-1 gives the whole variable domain SAVISQKPSRDICQRGTSLTIQCQVDSQVTMMFWYRQQPGQSLTLIATANQGSEATYESGFVIDKFPISRPNLTFSTLTVSNMSPEDSSIYLCSVEVRLRGTEAFFGQGTRLTVV.

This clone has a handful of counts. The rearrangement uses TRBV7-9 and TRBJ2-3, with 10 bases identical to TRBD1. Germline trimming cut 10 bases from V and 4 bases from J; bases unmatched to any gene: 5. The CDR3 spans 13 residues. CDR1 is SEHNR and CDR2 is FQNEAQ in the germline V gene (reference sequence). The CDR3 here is CATRQGAADTQYF. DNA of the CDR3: TGTGCCACCCGACAGGGGGCGGCAGATACGCAGTATTTT.

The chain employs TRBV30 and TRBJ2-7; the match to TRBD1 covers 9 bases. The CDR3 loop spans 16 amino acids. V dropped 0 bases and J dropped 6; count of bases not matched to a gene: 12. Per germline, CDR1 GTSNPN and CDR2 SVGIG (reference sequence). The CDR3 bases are TGTGCCTGGAGTGTACTTCTGAGACAGGGGGTCGGCGAGCAGTACTTC. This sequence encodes CAWSVLLRQGVGEQYF. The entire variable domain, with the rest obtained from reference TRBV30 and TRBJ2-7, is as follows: SQTIHQWPATLVQPVGSPLSLECTVEGTSNPNLYWYRQAAGRGLQLLFYSVGIGQISSEVPQNLSASRPQDRQFILSSKKLLLSDSGFYLCAWSVLLRQGVGEQYFGPGTRLTVT.

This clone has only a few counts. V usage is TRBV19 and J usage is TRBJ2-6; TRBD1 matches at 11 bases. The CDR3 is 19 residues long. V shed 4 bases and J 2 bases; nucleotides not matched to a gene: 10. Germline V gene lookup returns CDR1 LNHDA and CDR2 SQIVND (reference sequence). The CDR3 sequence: CASSTTGTGGTAGANVLTF. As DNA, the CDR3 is TGTGCCAGTAGTACCACCGGGACAGGGGGGACTGCTGGGGCCAACGTCCTGACTTTC.

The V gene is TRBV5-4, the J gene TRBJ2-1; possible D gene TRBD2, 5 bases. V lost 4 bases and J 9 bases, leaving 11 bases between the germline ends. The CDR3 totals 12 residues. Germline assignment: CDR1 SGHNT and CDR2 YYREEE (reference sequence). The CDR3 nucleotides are TGTGCCAGCAGCCTACCCGAGGGTGAGCAGTTCTTC. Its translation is CASSLPEGEQFF.

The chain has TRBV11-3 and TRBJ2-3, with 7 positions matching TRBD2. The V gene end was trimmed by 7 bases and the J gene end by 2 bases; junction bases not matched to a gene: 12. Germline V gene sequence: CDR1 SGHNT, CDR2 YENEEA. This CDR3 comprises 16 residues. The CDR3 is CASTRPGLAATDTQYF. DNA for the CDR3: TGTGCCAGCACACGGCCTGGGCTAGCGGCCACAGATACGCAGTATTTT.

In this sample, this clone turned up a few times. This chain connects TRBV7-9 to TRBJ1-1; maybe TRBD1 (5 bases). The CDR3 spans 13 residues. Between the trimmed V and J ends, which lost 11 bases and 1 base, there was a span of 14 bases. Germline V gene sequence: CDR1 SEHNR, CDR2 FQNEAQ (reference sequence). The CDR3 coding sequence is TGTGCCCCTACGTGGGGCGGGAACACTGAAGCTTTCTTT. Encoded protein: CAPTWGGNTEAFF.

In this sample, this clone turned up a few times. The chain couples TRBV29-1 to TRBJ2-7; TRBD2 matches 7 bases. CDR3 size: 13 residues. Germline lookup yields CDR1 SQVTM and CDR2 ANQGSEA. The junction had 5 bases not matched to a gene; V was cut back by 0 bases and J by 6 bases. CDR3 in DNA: TGCAGCGTTGAAGAGCGGGAGTCTGGCGAGCAGTACTTC. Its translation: CSVEERESGEQYF.

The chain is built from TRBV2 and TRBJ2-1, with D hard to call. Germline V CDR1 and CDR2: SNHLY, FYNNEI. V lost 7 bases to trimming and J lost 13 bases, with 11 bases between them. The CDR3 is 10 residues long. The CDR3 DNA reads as TGTGCCAGCACCTTAACGGTACAGTTCTTC. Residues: CASTLTVQFF.

The CDR3 DNA follows: TGCGCCAGCACAGGAGCGGGAGGCGGGGATGAGCAGTTCTTC. This translates into CASTGAGGGDEQFF. The genes are TRBV5-1 and TRBJ2-1, with 9 bases fitting TRBD2. Germline CDR1 reads SGHRS; CDR2 reads YFSETQ. This CDR3 has 14 amino acids. Trimming at V came to 6 bases and at J to 8 bases, leaving 9 bases not matched to a gene.

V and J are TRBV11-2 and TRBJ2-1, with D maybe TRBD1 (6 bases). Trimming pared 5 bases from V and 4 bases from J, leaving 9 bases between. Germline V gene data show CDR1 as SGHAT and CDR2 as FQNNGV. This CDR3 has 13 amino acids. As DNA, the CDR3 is TGTGCCAGCAGCGGGGGCGCATACAATGAGCAGTTCTTC. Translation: CASSGGAYNEQFF.

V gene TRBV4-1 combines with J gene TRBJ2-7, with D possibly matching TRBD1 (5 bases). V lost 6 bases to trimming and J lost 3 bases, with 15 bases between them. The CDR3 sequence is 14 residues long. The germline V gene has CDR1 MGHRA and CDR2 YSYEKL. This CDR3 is CASSQPGQRYEQYF. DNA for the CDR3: TGCGCCAGCAGTCAACCAGGGCAGCGCTACGAGCAGTACTTC.

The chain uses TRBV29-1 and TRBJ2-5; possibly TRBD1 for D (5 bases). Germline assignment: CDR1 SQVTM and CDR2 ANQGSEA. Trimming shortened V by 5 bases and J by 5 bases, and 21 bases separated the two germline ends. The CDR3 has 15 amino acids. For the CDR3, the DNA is TGCAGCGTTTCGTGGTGGGCAGGGATGGGGGAGACCCAGTACTTC. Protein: CSVSWWAGMGETQYF.